This T cell receptor beta chain was identified in a study of cytomegalovirus exposure and HLA in healthy donors. Notes on the study in general: Among TCR beta chains, those listed as cytomegalovirus-associated numbered over 150. Later, TCR association rates were found to vary by HLA locus, highest for DRB1 and lowest for HLA-C.

A note on this clone: The antigen is undetermined.

Vbeta (60) and Jbeta (13) primers were used in the PCR. Only in-frame clones appear in the TCRdb table, and some are missing; sequencing was by immunoSEQ multiplex PCR. Here the sample spans more than 110,000 clones, around 78% being singletons. Source material: PBMCs. This clonotype was sampled from a male donor in good health and CMV-seronegative.

CDR3 sequence (DNA): TGTGCCAGCAGCACGGGGGACAGGGCCGTCGGTGAAGCTTTCTTT. The encoded protein is CASSTGDRAVGEAFF. The chain has TRBV9 and TRBJ1-1; 9 bases fit TRBD1. This CDR3 comprises 15 residues. The J segment lost 7 bases and the V segment lost 4 bases, leaving 11 bases of the junction unmatched. CDR1 and CDR2 (germline): SGDLS, YYNGEE.